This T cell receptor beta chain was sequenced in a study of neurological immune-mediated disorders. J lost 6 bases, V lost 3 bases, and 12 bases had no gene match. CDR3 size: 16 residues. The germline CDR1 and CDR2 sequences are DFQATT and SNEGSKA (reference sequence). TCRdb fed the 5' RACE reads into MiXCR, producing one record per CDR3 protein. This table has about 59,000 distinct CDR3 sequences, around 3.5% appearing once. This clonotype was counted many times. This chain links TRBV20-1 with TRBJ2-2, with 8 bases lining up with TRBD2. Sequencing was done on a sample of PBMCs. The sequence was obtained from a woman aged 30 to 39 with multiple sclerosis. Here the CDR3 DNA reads TGCAGTGCTAGGGAGACTAGCGTCGAGAGGGCCGGGGAGCTGTTTTTT. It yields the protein CSARETSVERAGELFF.